This passage covers 20 T cell receptor beta chains from one sample sequenced in a study of blood T cell repertoires in COVID-19. Assay: immunoSEQ multiplex PCR; the TCRdb copy retains only in-frame clones and omits some. The profile shows just over 200,000 clones, about nine tenths of them singletons. What was sequenced was peripheral blood. These TCRs come from a man older than 75 with acute or convalescent COVID-19.

This chain links TRBV6-6 with TRBJ2-3; 7 positions match TRBD1. The V gene's germline CDR1 is MNHNY and CDR2 SVGAGI (reference sequence). There are 14 residues in the CDR3. V lost 6 bases to trimming and J lost 3 bases; unmatched junction nucleotides: 6. CDR3 residues: CASRYRGGTDTQYF. The CDR3 nucleotides read TGTGCCAGCAGATACAGGGGTGGTACAGATACGCAGTATTTT.

The chain recombines TRBV5-4 with TRBJ2-2; 7 bases agree with TRBD1. J gave up 6 bases and V 4 bases, and 9 bases lay outside the gene matches. CDR1 SGHNT and CDR2 YYREEE come from the germline V gene (reference sequence). The CDR3 spans 15 residues. The CDR3 sequence is CASSGSDRPSGELFF. The DNA of the CDR3 is TGTGCCAGCAGCGGGTCGGACAGGCCGTCCGGGGAGCTGTTTTTT.

The chain combines TRBV2 with TRBJ1-1; D is unresolved. The CDR3 is 14 amino acids. V was cut by 4 bases and J by 0 bases, with 9 bases left in between. The V gene's germline CDR1 is SNHLY and CDR2 FYNNEI. For the CDR3, the DNA is TGTGCCAGCAGTGTGTCCGCGATGAACACTGAAGCTTTCTTT. Its protein is CASSVSAMNTEAFF.

Only one count was recorded for this clone. CDR3 in DNA: TGTGCCAGCAGCCTAGGCGGGAATTCACCCCTCCACTTT. This codes for CASSLGGNSPLHF. J is TRBJ1-6 and V is TRBV7-9; no firm D call. In germline, CDR1 is SEHNR, CDR2 FQNEAQ (reference sequence). This CDR3 has 13 residues. The ends were cut back, 5 bases at V and 7 bases at J, with 9 bases in the middle. Drawing the rest from reference TRBV7-9 and TRBJ1-6, the complete variable domain is DTGVSQNPRHKITKRGQNVTFRCDPISEHNRLYWYRQTLGQGPEFLTYFQNEAQLEKSRLLSDRFSAERPKGSFSTLEIQRTEQGDSAMYLCASSLGGNSPLHFGNGTRLTVT.

The chain has TRBV6-5 and TRBJ2-5; a possible D gene is TRBD1 (6 bases). V was clipped by 6 bases and J by 3 bases, with 11 bases between them. The CDR3 runs 13 residues. Germline V CDR1 and CDR2: MNHEY, SVGAGI. CDR3 sequence reads: CASRRWTEETQYF. The CDR3 DNA sequence: TGTGCCAGCAGGAGATGGACAGAAGAGACCCAGTACTTC.

This clone was seen only once. CDR3 DNA: TGTGCCAGCAATTCGGGGGGGTATAATTCACCCCTCCACTTT. This sequence encodes CASNSGGYNSPLHF. V gene TRBV6-6 combines with J gene TRBJ1-6; a possible D gene is TRBD1 (5 bases). The CDR3 totals 14 residues. In germline, CDR1 is MNHNY, CDR2 SVGAGI (reference sequence). V dropped 7 bases and J dropped 4 bases, with 11 bases sitting between them.

The rearrangement uses TRBV3-1 (or the pseudogene TRBV3-2) and TRBJ2-2; 14 bases line up with TRBD2. The CDR3 runs 18 residues. V lost 1 base, J lost 5 bases, and 6 bases stayed unmatched. The germline V gene encodes CDR1 LGHDT and CDR2 YNNKEL (reference sequence). CDR3 loop: CASSQGSGLAGATGELFF. For the CDR3, the DNA is TGTGCCAGCAGCCAAGGCTCGGGACTAGCGGGAGCTACCGGGGAGCTGTTTTTT.

The CDR3 loop is CASHKRGAGGTEAFF. CDR3 sequence (DNA): TGTGCCAGCCACAAACGGGGGGCGGGTGGCACTGAAGCTTTCTTT. The gene calls are TRBV28 and TRBJ1-1, with D possibly matching TRBD1 (6 bases). The CDR3 extends over 15 amino acids. Between the trimmed V and J ends, which lost 8 bases and 4 bases, there was a span of 20 bases. Germline CDR1 reads MDHEN; CDR2 reads SYDVKM.

The J gene is TRBJ2-2, the V gene TRBV6-4, with D unclear. Germline CDR1 is MRHNA and CDR2 is SNTAGT. V was shortened by 0 bases and J by 7 bases, with 6 bases between the two germline ends. The CDR3 has 13 residues. CDR3 loop: CASSDSLYGELFF. In DNA form, the CDR3 reads TGTGCCAGCAGTGACTCTCTCTACGGGGAGCTGTTTTTT.

This chain joins TRBV7-2 and TRBJ2-5; TRBD2 matches 8 bases. There are 17 residues in the CDR3. Germline V gives CDR1 SGHTA, CDR2 FQGNSA. The V and J ends lost 2 bases and 5 bases, in that order; junction bases with no gene match: 13. As DNA, the CDR3 is TGTGCCAGCAGCTTACAACCCCTCGGGAGGGCCCGGGAGACCCAGTACTTC. Translation: CASSLQPLGRARETQYF.

This rearrangement joins TRBV29-1 to TRBJ2-7; D possibly matches TRBD1 or TRBD2 (5 bases each). V dropped 7 bases and J dropped 0 bases, with 10 bases sitting between them. The CDR3 is 12 amino acids. Germline V gene sequence: CDR1 SQVTM, CDR2 ANQGSEA. The CDR3 region has the DNA TGCAGCGGGGGACGGAGCTCCTACGAGCAGTACTTC. This codes for CSGGRSSYEQYF.

V usage is TRBV5-4 and J usage is TRBJ2-1; possible D gene TRBD2, 6 bases. V dropped 0 bases and J dropped 1 base, with 14 bases sitting between them. CDR1 and CDR2 (germline): SGHNT, YYREEE (reference sequence). There are 17 residues in the CDR3. The CDR3 region is CASSLAMIGSSYNEQFF. Written as DNA, the CDR3 is TGTGCCAGCAGCTTGGCAATGATCGGGAGTTCCTACAATGAGCAGTTCTTC.

This clone was detected only once. The genes are TRBV5-8 and TRBJ1-2; no clear D. Between the trimmed V and J ends, which lost 3 bases and 1 base, there was a span of 10 bases. The CDR3 is made up of 14 amino acids. Germline V gene lookup returns CDR1 SGHTS and CDR2 YDEGEE. DNA of the CDR3: TGTGCCAGCAGCTGGGCCGGGGTTAACTATGGCTACACCTTC. This translates into CASSWAGVNYGYTF.

This chain uses TRBV15 with TRBJ2-5; TRBD1 aligns across 7 bases. The CDR3 has 15 amino acids. With V trimmed by 1 base and J by 3 bases, 5 bases remained unmatched. CDR1 and CDR2 from the germline V gene are LNHNV and YYDKDF (reference sequence). CDR3 DNA sequence: TGTGCCACCAGCAGAGTTCCAGGGACAGAAGAGACCCAGTACTTC. Protein: CATSRVPGTEETQYF.

V and J are TRBV2 and TRBJ1-1; D unresolved. Per germline, CDR1 SNHLY and CDR2 FYNNEI. The CDR3 totals 14 residues. Trimming cost V 1 base and J 5 bases, with 11 bases left between them. The CDR3 spells CASSEDGVVTEAFF. CDR3 DNA: TGTGCCAGCAGTGAAGACGGGGTAGTGACTGAAGCTTTCTTT.

The rearrangement uses TRBV18 and TRBJ2-3; 14 bases match TRBD2. Germline V gene data show CDR1 as KGHSH and CDR2 as LQKENI. The V gene end was trimmed by 4 bases and the J gene end by 2 bases; junction bases not matched to a gene: 14. This CDR3 region has 20 residues. CDR3 sequence reads: CASSRPGTSGRRSTTDTQYF. CDR3 in DNA: TGTGCCAGCTCACGACCCGGGACTAGCGGGAGAAGGTCTACCACAGATACGCAGTATTTT.

The chain couples TRBV5-1 to TRBJ2-1; 10 nucleotides align to TRBD2. CDR1 is SGHRS and CDR2 is YFSETQ in the germline V gene. V lost 1 base, J lost 0 bases, and 10 bases stayed unmatched. The CDR3 is 19 residues long. The CDR3 region is CASSLTSGTSASSYNEQFF. The CDR3 nucleotides are TGCGCCAGCAGCTTGACCTCCGGGACTAGCGCGAGCTCCTACAATGAGCAGTTCTTC. The variable domain in full, with the rest retrieved from reference TRBV5-1 and TRBJ2-1, is KAGVTQTPRYLIKTRGQQVTLSCSPISGHRSVSWYQQTPGQGLQFLFEYFSETQRNKGNFPGRFSGRQFSNSRSEMNVSTLELGDSALYLCASSLTSGTSASSYNEQFFGPGTRLTVL.

The chain couples TRBV28 to TRBJ2-4, with 8 nucleotides matching TRBD1. CDR1 MDHEN and CDR2 SYDVKM come from the germline V gene. Losses at the gene ends were 5 bases for V and 5 bases for J; bases not matched to a gene: 5. The CDR3 loop spans 14 amino acids. CDR3 coding DNA: TGTGCCAGCAGTAGGACAGGGAGCCAAAACATTCAGTACTTC. As protein: CASSRTGSQNIQYF.

The chain has TRBV28 and TRBJ2-7; possible D gene TRBD2, 5 bases. V lost 4 bases and J 1 base, leaving 8 bases between the germline ends. Germline CDR1 and CDR2: MDHEN and SYDVKM. The CDR3 extends over 13 amino acids. The CDR3 reads CASSYGVSYEQYF. The CDR3 DNA reads as TGTGCCAGCAGTTACGGGGTTTCCTACGAGCAGTACTTC.

The V gene is TRBV9, the J gene TRBJ2-3; D is undetermined. Per the germline V gene, CDR1 is SGDLS and CDR2 is YYNGEE. V was shortened by 0 bases and J by 11 bases, with 16 bases between the two germline ends. The CDR3 sequence is 14 residues long. The CDR3 DNA reads TGTGCCAGCAGCGTAGCTACCGCCCCTCGTGAGCAGTATTTT. Translation: CASSVATAPREQYF.